Below, one TCR beta chain is given with its context. This entry comes from a study of T cell responses to AZD1222 COVID-19 vaccine. Only in-frame clones appear in the TCRdb table, and some are missing; sequencing was by immunoSEQ multiplex PCR. The table includes 150,000 or so clones, 90% to 95% detected once. V was cut by 3 bases and J by 4 bases, with 13 bases left in between. CDR1 GTSNPN and CDR2 SVGIG come from the germline V gene (reference sequence). CDR3 length: 14 residues. The sequence was collected from an adult who received the AZD1222 COVID-19 vaccine. Sequencing used peripheral blood, obtained 28 days after the second AZD1222 dose. This chain connects TRBV30 to TRBJ1-5, with a weak D call TRBD1 (5 bases). The CDR3 loop is CAWRSDNWNQPQHF. CDR3 nucleotide sequence: TGTGCCTGGAGATCGGACAATTGGAATCAGCCCCAGCATTTT.